These 25 T cell receptor beta chains were sequenced from one sample in a study of T cells in women clearing cervical HPV infection. Repertoires were generated with immunoSEQ multiplex PCR, while TCRdb's copy carries only in-frame clones and drops some. Recorded for this sample: 25,000 to 35,000 clones. Sequences were obtained from blood buffy coat. Source of these receptors: a woman aged 18 to 75 with a cervical HPV16 infection that either progressed to CIN3+ or cleared (not recorded which).

Points on this clone: The read comes to an end 3 residues before the CDR3 does, leaving the germline J gene to fill in the end. This rearrangement joins TRBV5-6 to TRBJ2-7, with a tentative D call TRBD2 (6 bases). Trimming shortened V by 4 bases and J by 4 bases, and 6 bases separated the two germline ends. This CDR3 has 11 residues. CDR1 is SGHDT and CDR2 is YYEEEE in the germline V gene. The covered CDR3 bases are TGTGCCAGCAGCCGGGGGTACGAG. This gives the protein CASSRGYE. The whole CDR3 sequence reads CASSRGYEQYF.

Comments on this clone: The missing CDR3 end, 3 residues past where the read stops, is filled in from the germline J gene. The chain links TRBV4-1 to TRBJ2-2, with D tentatively TRBD1 (6 bases). The CDR3 loop spans 15 amino acids. Trimming cost V 6 bases and J 0 bases, with 11 bases left between them. Germline-derived CDR1 and CDR2 are MGHRA and YSYEKL. The sequenced part of the CDR3 DNA is TGCGCCAGCAGTTCCGGGACAACGAACACCGGGGAG. This translates into CASSSGTTNTGE. The full CDR3 protein is CASSSGTTNTGELFF.

A word on this clone: The read ends 3 residues before the CDR3 terminus; that terminus is restored from the germline J gene. V usage is TRBV7-7 and J usage is TRBJ2-5, with 9 bases identical to TRBD1. V lost 5 bases, J lost 5 bases, and 3 bases stayed unmatched. The germline V gene has CDR1 SSHAT and CDR2 FNYEAQ (reference sequence). The CDR3 is 13 residues long. CDR3 bases read: TGTGCCAGCAGCCCGACAGGGGGGGAGACC. Translation: CASSPTGGET. The entire CDR3 protein reads CASSPTGGETQYF.

Notes on this clone: The CDR3 end is not reached by the read, which stops 3 residues before it; the germline J gene fills it in. The chain joins TRBV7-6 to TRBJ1-1, with 11 bases aligning to TRBD1. The J segment lost 1 base and the V segment lost 6 bases, leaving 4 bases of the junction unmatched. The CDR3 has 15 residues. Germline CDR1 SGHVS, CDR2 FNYEAQ. The CDR3 loop is CASSSGTGGNTEAFF. Partial CDR3 DNA: TGTGCCAGCAGTTCCGGGACAGGGGGGAACACTGAA.

A remark on this clone: The CDR3 end falls 3 residues outside the read, so it is completed with the germline J gene. V usage is TRBV20-1 and J usage is TRBJ1-1; D gene unclear. The germline V gene encodes CDR1 DFQATT and CDR2 SNEGSKA (reference sequence). CDR3 length equals 12 residues. The V and J ends lost 5 bases and 7 bases respectively, with 14 bases between them. The CDR3: CSASPWPLEAFF. CDR3 bases read: TGCAGTGCTTCTCCTTGGCCCCTTGAA.

As regards this clone: Sequencing ends 3 residues short of the CDR3 end; the germline J gene provides the rest. V gene TRBV30 combines with J gene TRBJ1-5; the match to TRBD1 covers 7 bases. The V and J ends lost 2 bases and 5 bases, in that order; junction bases with no gene match: 9. The length of the CDR3 is 15 residues. Germline V gene data show CDR1 as GTSNPN and CDR2 as SVGIG (reference sequence). The covered CDR3 bases are TGTGCCTGGAGTCTGACAGGGATGGGGGATCAGCCC. This translates into CAWSLTGMGDQP. The complete CDR3 reads CAWSLTGMGDQPQHF.

Regarding this clone: The CDR3 end lies 3 residues beyond the end of the read and is filled in from the germline J gene. The chain has TRBV2 and TRBJ1-4, with a weak D call TRBD1 (5 bases). Germline assignment: CDR1 SNHLY and CDR2 FYNNEI. This CDR3 spans 17 amino acids. V was pared by 7 bases and J by 0 bases, with 18 bases between. The CDR3 bases that were read are TGTGCCAGCACCCTGCGGAGGGGCGGTGCAACTAATGAAAAA. It encodes CASTLRRGGATNEK. The full CDR3 reads CASTLRRGGATNEKLFF. The full variable domain, rest sourced from reference TRBV2 and TRBJ1-4, is EPEVTQTPSHQVTQMGQEVILRCVPISNHLYFYWYRQILGQKVEFLVSFYNNEISEKSEIFDDQFSVERPDGSNFTLKIRSTKLEDSAMYFCASTLRRGGATNEKLFFGSGTQLSVL.

Concerning this clone: Coverage ceases 3 residues before the CDR3 finishes, and the germline J gene fills in the end. The chain links TRBV20-1 to TRBJ2-7; 8 nucleotides align to TRBD2. J was trimmed by 3 bases and V by 0 bases; bases with no gene match: 4. CDR1 and CDR2 from the germline V gene are DFQATT and SNEGSKA (reference sequence). There are 14 residues in the CDR3. The DNA read from the CDR3 is TGCAGTGCTAGAGATCCAGCGGGGGACTACGAG. This translates into CSARDPAGDYE. The complete CDR3 reads CSARDPAGDYEQYF.

Points on this clone: The read terminates 3 residues before the CDR3 end, so the remaining end is supplied by the germline J gene. This chain links TRBV19 with TRBJ1-4; no definite D call. Germline V lookup: CDR1 LNHDA, CDR2 SQIVND (reference sequence). Trimming left V 5 bases short and J 0 bases short, with 10 bases between. The CDR3 loop spans 15 amino acids. The CDR3 bases that were read are TGTGCCAGTAGTTTACACATCGCAACTAATGAAAAA. Translated: CASSLHIATNEK. Given in full, the CDR3 is CASSLHIATNEKLFF.

About this clone itself: The read ends 3 residues before the CDR3 terminus; that terminus is restored from the germline J gene. This chain connects TRBV20-1 to TRBJ2-3, with 8 bases aligning to TRBD1. CDR1 is DFQATT, CDR2 SNEGSKA, per germline (reference sequence). Trimming cost V 5 bases and J 1 base; bases outside gene matches: 5. The CDR3 spans 14 residues. CDR3 amino acids: CSADPGQGTDTQYF. CDR3 DNA, as far as it was read: TGCAGTGCTGACCCGGGACAGGGCACAGATACG.

With regard to this clone: The read terminates 3 residues before the CDR3 end, so the remaining end is supplied by the germline J gene. The chain recombines TRBV20-1 with TRBJ1-4; 7 nucleotides line up with TRBD1. CDR3 size: 14 residues. In germline, CDR1 is DFQATT, CDR2 SNEGSKA (reference sequence). The ends lost 0 bases at V and 8 bases at J; junction bases unmatched: 6. The CDR3 loop reads CSARDRQGEEKLFF. The covered CDR3 bases are TGCAGTGCTAGAGATAGGCAGGGGGAGGAAAAA.

Details on this clone: The read stops 3 residues short of the end of the CDR3; the missing end is completed from the germline J gene. The chain employs TRBV7-9 and TRBJ2-7; 7 bases are a match to TRBD1. V was pared by 3 bases and J by 1 base, with 3 bases of the junction left unmatched. Germline V gene lookup returns CDR1 SEHNR and CDR2 FQNEAQ (reference sequence). The CDR3 totals 14 residues. The part of the CDR3 DNA that was read is TGTGCCAGCAGCTTCCCGGGACAGTCCTACGAG. Amino acid sequence: CASSFPGQSYE. The whole CDR3 reads CASSFPGQSYEQYF.

The covered CDR3 bases are TGTGCCTGGATCCGGGACAGAGGGGGAGAA. Translated, it gives CAWIRDRGGE. The CDR3 as a whole reads CAWIRDRGGEAFF. The V call is TRBV30, the J call TRBJ1-1; 7 nucleotides align to TRBD1. The read gets to within 3 residues of the CDR3 end, and the germline J gene fills in the rest. The CDR3 loop spans 13 amino acids. Germline CDR1 reads GTSNPN; CDR2 reads SVGIG (reference sequence). The full variable domain, rest sourced from reference TRBV30 and TRBJ1-1, is SQTIHQWPATLVQPVGSPLSLECTVEGTSNPNLYWYRQAAGRGLQLLFYSVGIGQISSEVPQNLSASRPQDRQFILSSKKLLLSDSGFYLCAWIRDRGGEAFFGQGTRLTVV.

About this clone: Read data end 3 residues before the CDR3 end; the end is taken from the germline J gene. The gene calls are TRBV20-1 and TRBJ1-1; D remains ambiguous. The CDR3 has 16 residues. The ends were cut back, 0 bases at V and 0 bases at J, with 14 bases in the middle. Germline CDR1 reads DFQATT; CDR2 reads SNEGSKA (reference sequence). CDR3 residues: CSARDLARALNTEAFF. The CDR3 bases that were read are TGCAGTGCTAGAGATTTGGCCCGTGCCCTGAACACTGAA.

In regard to this clone: Read data end 3 residues before the CDR3 end; the end is taken from the germline J gene. The chain combines TRBV7-9 with TRBJ2-2; a weak D match, TRBD2 (6 bases). The V gene lost 5 bases and the J gene lost 6 bases, with 16 bases spanning the gap. From germline, CDR1 is SEHNR and CDR2 FQNEAQ (reference sequence). The CDR3 extends over 15 amino acids. The CDR3 loop is CASSTGGSGPGELFF. Incomplete CDR3 DNA: TGTGCCAGCAGCACCGGAGGGTCTGGCCCCGGGGAG.

A note on this clone: The CDR3 extends 3 residues past the end of the read, so its final part is completed from the germline J gene. The V and J genes are TRBV2 and TRBJ2-1, with a weak D call TRBD1 (6 bases). The CDR3 loop spans 15 amino acids. Germline values: CDR1 SNHLY, CDR2 FYNNEI. Deletions cut 6 bases from V and 8 bases from J, with 20 bases between. The DNA read from the CDR3 is TGTGCCAGCAGACTACAGGGCCCCATAGTCGATGAG. Protein: CASRLQGPIVDE. The whole CDR3 region reads CASRLQGPIVDEQFF.

With regard to this clone: Sequencing ends 3 residues short of the CDR3 end; the germline J gene provides the rest. The chain carries TRBV7-3 and TRBJ2-3; 10 bases map to TRBD2. V dropped 4 bases and J dropped 5; count of bases not matched to a gene: 9. CDR3 length equals 16 residues. The V gene's germline CDR1 is SGHTA and CDR2 FQGTGA. CDR3 DNA (partial): TGTGCCAGCAGCTCACCCAGCGGGGGGGCGAGAGATACG. It is translated as CASSSPSGGARDT. Given in full, the CDR3 is CASSSPSGGARDTQYF.

Regarding this clone: The read stops 3 residues short of the end of the CDR3; the missing end is completed from the germline J gene. The chain combines TRBV30 with TRBJ2-5; D is ambiguous. Germline V gives CDR1 GTSNPN, CDR2 SVGIG (reference sequence). The CDR3 runs 13 residues. Trimming shortened V by 1 base and J by 3 bases, and 9 bases separated the two germline ends. The CDR3 bases that were read are TGTGCCTGGAGTGATAATAGAGAAGAGACC. This gives the protein CAWSDNREET. The whole CDR3 sequence reads CAWSDNREETQYF.

Points on this clone: Read data end 3 residues before the CDR3 end; the end is taken from the germline J gene. The genes are TRBV2 and TRBJ1-4; D gene unclear. Germline loops: CDR1 SNHLY, CDR2 FYNNEI. The CDR3 has 15 amino acids. The DNA read from the CDR3 is TGTGCCAGCAGTGAACGGACTCAAGTAAATTCACCA. Protein: CASSERTQVNSP. The entire CDR3 protein is CASSERTQVNSPLFF.

This clone shows up as medium-sized by frequency. The sequence runs out 3 residues before the end of the CDR3; the remainder is reconstructed from the germline J gene. V is TRBV20-1 and J is TRBJ2-7, with D possibly TRBD1 on 5 matching bases. The V and J ends lost 6 bases and 0 bases respectively, with 15 bases between them. In germline, CDR1 is DFQATT, CDR2 SNEGSKA (reference sequence). The CDR3 runs to 14 residues. The part of the CDR3 DNA that was read is TGCAGTGCCCAACCGGACATAAACTCCTACGAG. Protein product: CSAQPDINSYE. The full CDR3 reads CSAQPDINSYEQYF.

Worth noting for this clone: The read ends 3 residues shy of where the CDR3 ends; the end is completed using the germline J gene. The chain carries TRBV20-1 and TRBJ1-4, with 7 bases that match TRBD1. This CDR3 has 15 amino acids. Germline V lookup: CDR1 DFQATT, CDR2 SNEGSKA (reference sequence). Germline trimming cut 0 bases from V and 5 bases from J; bases unmatched to any gene: 6. The sequenced part of the CDR3 DNA is TGCAGTGCTAGAGATCGGCAGGGGGTCAATGAAAAA. Translating gives CSARDRQGVNEK. The entire CDR3 sequence reads CSARDRQGVNEKLFF.

Concerning this clone: The CDR3 extends 3 residues past the end of the read, so its final part is completed from the germline J gene. This chain links TRBV20-1 with TRBJ2-1, with 8 bases aligning to TRBD2. The CDR3 runs to 16 residues. The junction had 10 bases not matched to a gene; V was cut back by 4 bases and J by 2 bases. Per germline, CDR1 DFQATT and CDR2 SNEGSKA (reference sequence). The CDR3 spells CSATPPLAGTYNEQFF. CDR3 bases read: TGCAGTGCTACTCCACCTCTAGCGGGCACCTACAATGAG.

A word on this clone: The read gets to within 3 residues of the CDR3 end, and the germline J gene fills in the rest. The rearrangement links TRBV3-1 (or the pseudogene TRBV3-2) to TRBJ2-1; the match to TRBD2 covers 11 bases. The CDR3 extends over 16 amino acids. Trimming took 3 bases from V and 7 from J; bases not matched to a gene: 8. The germline gives CDR1 LGHDT, CDR2 YNNKEL (reference sequence). The CDR3 DNA, read in part, is TGTGCCAGCAGCCAGCCTACTAGCGGGGGATATAATGAG. This sequence encodes CASSQPTSGGYNE. The entire CDR3 protein is CASSQPTSGGYNEQFF.

Remarks on this clone: With the read ending 3 residues before the CDR3 end, the germline J gene is used to fill in that end. The chain joins TRBV6-1 to TRBJ2-1; the match to TRBD2 covers 13 bases. The CDR3 is 15 residues long. CDR1 and CDR2 (germline): MNHNS, SASEGT. V lost 1 base, J lost 6 bases, and 0 bases stayed unmatched. The sequenced part of the CDR3 DNA is TGTGCCAGCAGTGAAGGGACTAGCGGGGGCAATGAG. Protein: CASSEGTSGGNE. The CDR3, in full, reads CASSEGTSGGNEQFF.

Here the CDR3 reads CASSPGTSAFFDTQYF. The sequenced part of the CDR3 DNA is TGTGCCAGCAGCCCCGGGACTAGCGCCTTCTTCGATACG. The chain recombines TRBV6-4 with TRBJ2-3; 10 bases align to TRBD2. The read terminates 3 residues ahead of where the CDR3 ends, so the germline J gene completes it. Per the germline V gene, CDR1 is MRHNA and CDR2 is SNTAGT. The CDR3 length is 16 residues. V shed 6 bases and J 6 bases; nucleotides not matched to a gene: 12.